One and the same sample provided the 11 T cell receptor beta chains below, sequenced in a study of radiation and T cells in renal cell carcinoma. Time point: blood 2 weeks post-SBRT. Treatment noted: 15 Gy SBRT to primary tumor, nephrectomy 4 weeks later. The repertoire was sequenced with immunoSEQ multiplex PCR; TCRdb's copy has only in-frame clones and lacks some. The sample contains 70,000 or so clones, roughly 82% of which appear only once. Sequencing used blood, obtained from a patient whose treatment included radiotherapy and nephrectomy. The receptor source for this set is a man aged 55 to 70 with renal cell carcinoma.

This clone was seen only once. The V gene is TRBV4-3, the J gene TRBJ2-7; D is unresolved. The CDR3 is 16 residues long. Trimming stripped 0 bases from V and 2 bases from J, with 14 bases between. Germline assignment: CDR1 LGHNA and CDR2 YSLEER. CDR3 region: CASSQEPGSRAYEQYF. The CDR3 nucleotides read TGCGCCAGCAGCCAAGAGCCCGGATCGAGAGCCTACGAGCAGTACTTC.

This clone was observed once. The J gene is TRBJ2-7, the V gene TRBV7-2, with no clear D. This CDR3 comprises 11 residues. V lost 5 bases and J lost 3, with 5 bases in between. In germline, CDR1 is SGHTA, CDR2 FQGNSA. Here the CDR3 reads CASSKGYEQYF. CDR3 coding DNA: TGTGCCAGCAGCAAGGGCTACGAGCAGTACTTC.

The CDR3 region is CASRGGTGGLDEQFF. DNA of the CDR3: TGTGCCAGCCGTGGTGGGACAGGGGGCCTGGATGAGCAGTTCTTC. V gene TRBV2 combines with J gene TRBJ2-1; TRBD1 matches at 12 bases. The CDR3 is made up of 15 amino acids. Germline trimming cut 8 bases from V and 8 bases from J; bases unmatched to any gene: 10. CDR1 is SNHLY and CDR2 is FYNNEI in the germline V gene.

The chain carries TRBV11-2 and TRBJ2-1; unclear D gene. The CDR3 is 16 amino acids. V lost 1 base, J lost 2 bases, and 12 bases lay in between. The V gene's germline CDR1 is SGHAT and CDR2 FQNNGV. The CDR3 here is CASSLVSGFPYNEQFF. The DNA for the CDR3 is TGTGCCAGCAGCTTAGTGTCTGGGTTCCCCTACAATGAGCAGTTCTTC.

This chain uses TRBV29-1 with TRBJ2-3; a weak D match, TRBD1 (5 bases). Between the trimmed V and J ends, which lost 2 bases and 4 bases, there was a span of 13 bases. Germline V CDR1 and CDR2: SQVTM, ANQGSEA. The CDR3 length is 14 residues. The CDR3 DNA reads TGCAGCGTTGAAAGGGCAGGGTGGCCAGATACGCAGTATTTT. Translation: CSVERAGWPDTQYF.

This clone was detected many times. The V and J genes are TRBV4-2 and TRBJ2-1; 9 bases line up with TRBD2. Germline CDR1 and CDR2: LGHNA and YNFKEQ. This CDR3 contains 15 residues. Unmatched junction bases numbered 6, after V lost 2 bases and J lost 7 bases. For the CDR3, the DNA is TGTGCCAGCAGCCAACTAGCGGGATTTGGTAATGAGCAGTTCTTC. Amino acid sequence: CASSQLAGFGNEQFF.

The chain links TRBV4-1 to TRBJ2-3; D possibly corresponds to TRBD2 (5 bases). Per germline, CDR1 MGHRA and CDR2 YSYEKL. The length of the CDR3 is 13 residues. V shed 4 bases and J shed 12 bases, with 17 bases lying between them. CDR3 DNA sequence: TGCGCCAGCAGCCCCCCCAGCGGAGTTGATCAGTATTTT. It encodes CASSPPSGVDQYF.

In this sample, this clone turned up a few times. J is TRBJ1-1 and V is TRBV19; tentatively, D is TRBD1 (5 bases). V was trimmed by 4 bases and J by 1 base, leaving 7 bases between them. The CDR3 covers 13 residues. Germline V gene lookup returns CDR1 LNHDA and CDR2 SQIVND (reference sequence). CDR3 in amino acids: CASSTTGNTEAFF. The DNA of the CDR3 is TGTGCCAGTAGTACCACAGGGAACACTGAAGCTTTCTTT.

The chain links TRBV6-4 to TRBJ2-2, with TRBD1 matching over 8 bases. CDR3 length: 15 amino acids. V shed 4 bases, J shed 2 bases, and the junction held 3 bases outside the gene matches. Germline assignment: CDR1 MRHNA and CDR2 SNTAGT. The CDR3 region is CASSGSGGNTGELFF. Here the CDR3 DNA reads TGTGCCAGCAGTGGGTCAGGGGGCAACACCGGGGAGCTGTTTTTT.

The chain has TRBV5-1 and TRBJ2-3; D is uncertain. The germline gives CDR1 SGHRS, CDR2 YFSETQ. This CDR3 comprises 15 residues. The V gene lost 0 bases and the J gene lost 6 bases, with 14 bases spanning the gap. The CDR3 bases are TGCGCCAGCAGCTTGGATTCCGGAGATGGTGATACGCAGTATTTT. Amino acid sequence: CASSLDSGDGDTQYF.

The gene calls are TRBV5-4 and TRBJ2-7; tentative D call: TRBD1 (6 bases). The CDR3 loop spans 15 amino acids. V gave up 1 base and J gave up 1 base, with 12 bases separating them. Germline CDR1 and CDR2: SGHNT and YYREEE (reference sequence). CDR3 in DNA: TGTGCCAGCAGCTTGCCGGGACAAGATTCCTACGAGCAGTACTTC. Protein: CASSLPGQDSYEQYF.